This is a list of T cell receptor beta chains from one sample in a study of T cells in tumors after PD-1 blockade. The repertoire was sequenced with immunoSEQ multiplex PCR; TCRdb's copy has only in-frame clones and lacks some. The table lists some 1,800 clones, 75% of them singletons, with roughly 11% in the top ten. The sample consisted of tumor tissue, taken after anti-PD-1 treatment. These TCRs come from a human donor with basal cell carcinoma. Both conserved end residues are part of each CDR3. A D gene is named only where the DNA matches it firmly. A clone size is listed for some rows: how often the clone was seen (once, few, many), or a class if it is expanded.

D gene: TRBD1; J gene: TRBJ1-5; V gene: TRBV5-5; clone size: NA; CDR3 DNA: TGTGCCAGCAGCTTGATGGACAGGGGTAATCAGCCCCAGCATTTT; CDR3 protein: CASSLMDRGNQPQHF
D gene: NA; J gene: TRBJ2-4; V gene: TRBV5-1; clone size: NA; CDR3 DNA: TGCGCCAGCAGCTTGTATCTGACAGCGGTTCAGTACTTC; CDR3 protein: CASSLYLTAVQYF
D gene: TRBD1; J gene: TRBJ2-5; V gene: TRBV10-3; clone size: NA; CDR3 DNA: TGTGCCACTACCCTGGACAGGGGGACCCAGTACTTC; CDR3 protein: CATTLDRGTQYF
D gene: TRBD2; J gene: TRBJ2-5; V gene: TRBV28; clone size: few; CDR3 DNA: TGTGCCAGCAGTTTACTAGCGGGGGGAGAGGAGACCCAGTACTTC; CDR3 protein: CASSLLAGGEETQYF
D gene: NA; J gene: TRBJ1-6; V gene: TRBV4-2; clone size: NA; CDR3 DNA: TGTGCCAGCAGCCAAGAGACGGCGGACAGAAATTCACCCCTCCACTTT; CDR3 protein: CASSQETADRNSPLHF
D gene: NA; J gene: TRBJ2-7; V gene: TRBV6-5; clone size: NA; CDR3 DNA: TGTGCCAGCAGTTACCTTAGGAGCTACGAGCAGTACTTC; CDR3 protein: CASSYLRSYEQYF
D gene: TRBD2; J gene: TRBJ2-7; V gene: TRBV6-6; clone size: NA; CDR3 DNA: TGTGCCAGCAGTTACTACGGGAGGGCCGGATACGAGCAGTACTTC; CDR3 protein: CASSYYGRAGYEQYF
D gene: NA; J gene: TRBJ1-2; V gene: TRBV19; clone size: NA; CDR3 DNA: TGTGCCAGTAGTATTCAACTGGTCGGCTACACCTTC; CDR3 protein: CASSIQLVGYTF
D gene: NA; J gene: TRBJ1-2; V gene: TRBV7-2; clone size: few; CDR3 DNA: TGTGCCAGCAGCTTCAGGGAGAACTATGGCTACACCTTC; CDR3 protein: CASSFRENYGYTF
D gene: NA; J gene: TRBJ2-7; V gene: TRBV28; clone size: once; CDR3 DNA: TGTGCCAGCACTGATTACCGGGGTCCCTCCTACGAGCAGTACTTC; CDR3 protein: CASTDYRGPSYEQYF
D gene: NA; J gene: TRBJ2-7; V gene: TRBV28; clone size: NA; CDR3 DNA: TGTGCCAGCAGTCCAAGTGACAGCAACGAGCAGTACTTC; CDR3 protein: CASSPSDSNEQYF
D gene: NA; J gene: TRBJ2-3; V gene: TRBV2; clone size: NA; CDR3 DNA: TGTGCCAGCAGTGTTCGGGGGCAGGATCGGGATACGCAGTATTTT; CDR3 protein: CASSVRGQDRDTQYF
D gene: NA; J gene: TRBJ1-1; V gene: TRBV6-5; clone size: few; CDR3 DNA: TGTGCCAGCAGTTACACACAGAGGACTGAAGCTTTCTTT; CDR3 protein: CASSYTQRTEAFF
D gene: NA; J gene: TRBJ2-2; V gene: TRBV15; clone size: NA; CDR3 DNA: TGTGCCACCAGCAGAGGGGCGAGAGCGAACACCGGGGAGCTGTTTTTT; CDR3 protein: CATSRGARANTGELFF
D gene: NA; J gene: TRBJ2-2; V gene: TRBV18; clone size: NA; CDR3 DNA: TGTGCCAGCTCGCCATCGAGGTCCAACACCGGGGAGCTGTTTTTT; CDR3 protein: CASSPSRSNTGELFF
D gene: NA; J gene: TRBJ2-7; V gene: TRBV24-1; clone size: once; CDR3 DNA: TGTGCCACCAGAGAGTACGGTGTGCGGCACGAGCAGTACTTC; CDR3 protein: CATREYGVRHEQYF
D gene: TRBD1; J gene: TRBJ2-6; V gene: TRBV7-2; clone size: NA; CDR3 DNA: TGTGCCAGCAGCTCGGGACAGTCCCCAGCGGGGGCCAACGTCCTGACTTTC; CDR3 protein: CASSSGQSPAGANVLTF
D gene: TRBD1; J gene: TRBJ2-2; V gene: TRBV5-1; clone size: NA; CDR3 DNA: TGCGCCAGCAGCCTCGACGCAGGGGGATTTTCCGGGGAGCTGTTTTTT; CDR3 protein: CASSLDAGGFSGELFF
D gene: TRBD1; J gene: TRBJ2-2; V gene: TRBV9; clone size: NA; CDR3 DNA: TGTGCCAGCAGCGGTCGACAGGGGAACACCGGGGAGCTGTTTTTT; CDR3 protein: CASSGRQGNTGELFF
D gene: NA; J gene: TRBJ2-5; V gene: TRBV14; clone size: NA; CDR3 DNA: TGTGCCAGCAGCCATTACCAAGAGACCCAGTACTTC; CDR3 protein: CASSHYQETQYF
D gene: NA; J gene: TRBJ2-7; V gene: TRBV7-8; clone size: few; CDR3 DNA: TGTGCCAGCAGCCCGCACTCCTACGAGCAGTACTTC; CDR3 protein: CASSPHSYEQYF
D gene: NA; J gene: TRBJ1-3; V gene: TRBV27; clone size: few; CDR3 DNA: TGTGCCAGCAGTCCGAACCGGGACACCTTCTCTGGAAACACCATATATTTT; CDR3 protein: CASSPNRDTFSGNTIYF
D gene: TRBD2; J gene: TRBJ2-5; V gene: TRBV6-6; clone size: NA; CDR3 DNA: TGTGCCAGCAGTTACTTGACTAGCGGGGCGGGGGGGACCCAGTACTTC; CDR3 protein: CASSYLTSGAGGTQYF
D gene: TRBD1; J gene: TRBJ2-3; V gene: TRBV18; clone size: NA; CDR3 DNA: TGTGCCAGCGCCGGGACAGGGGGCACAGATACGCAGTATTTT; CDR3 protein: CASAGTGGTDTQYF
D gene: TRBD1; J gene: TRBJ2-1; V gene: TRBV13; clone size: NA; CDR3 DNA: TGTGCCAGCAGCTTTAACAGGGGGCACAAAAATGAGCAGTTCTTC; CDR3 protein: CASSFNRGHKNEQFF
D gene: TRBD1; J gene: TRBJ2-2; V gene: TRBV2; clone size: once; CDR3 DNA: TGTGCCAGCAGTGGGGTTTTTGGACAGGGGATTTGGACCGGGGAGCTGTTTTTT; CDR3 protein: CASSGVFGQGIWTGELFF
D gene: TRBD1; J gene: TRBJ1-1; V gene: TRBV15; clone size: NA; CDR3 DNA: TGTGCCACCAGCTGGCCGGGACAGGGTATCACTGAAGCTTTCTTT; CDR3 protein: CATSWPGQGITEAFF
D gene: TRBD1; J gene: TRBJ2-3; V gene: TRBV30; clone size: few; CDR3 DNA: TGTGCCTGGAGTCCCTCACCTGGACAGGGCGCAGATACGCAGTATTTT; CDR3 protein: CAWSPSPGQGADTQYF
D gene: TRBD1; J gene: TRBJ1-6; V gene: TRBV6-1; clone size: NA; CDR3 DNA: TGTGCCAGCAGTGACCGACAGGGACGGCGTTCACCCCTCCACTTT; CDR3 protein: CASSDRQGRRSPLHF
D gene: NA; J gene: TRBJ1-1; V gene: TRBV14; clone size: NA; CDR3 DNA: TGTGCCAGCAGCCAAGGATGGGGGAACACTGAAGCTTTCTTT; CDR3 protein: CASSQGWGNTEAFF
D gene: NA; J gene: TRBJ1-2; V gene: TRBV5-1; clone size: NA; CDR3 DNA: TGCGCCAGCAGCTTGGACAGTAACTATGGCTACACCTTC; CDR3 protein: CASSLDSNYGYTF
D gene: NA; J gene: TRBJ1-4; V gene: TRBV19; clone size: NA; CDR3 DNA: TGTGCCAGTAGTCCCGGGACGGGAAAACTGTTTTTT; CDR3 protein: CASSPGTGKLFF
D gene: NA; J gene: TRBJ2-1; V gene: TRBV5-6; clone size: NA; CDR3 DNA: TGTGCCAGCAGTCCGACGGCAGCGGACTACAATGAGCAGTTCTTC; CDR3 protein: CASSPTAADYNEQFF
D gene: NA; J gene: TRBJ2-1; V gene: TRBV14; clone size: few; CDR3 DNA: TGTGCCAGCAGCCAGAACCCGTCCTACAATGAGCAGTTCTTC; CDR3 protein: CASSQNPSYNEQFF
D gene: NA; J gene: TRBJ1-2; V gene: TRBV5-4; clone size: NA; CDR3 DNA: TGTGCCAGCAGCTTCCGAGGGGTCGAAGGCGGCTACACCTTC; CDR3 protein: CASSFRGVEGGYTF
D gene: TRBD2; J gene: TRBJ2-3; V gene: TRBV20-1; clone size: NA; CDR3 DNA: TGCAGTGCTAGTTCCCTAGCGGGTTCCACAGATACGCAGTATTTT; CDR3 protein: CSASSLAGSTDTQYF
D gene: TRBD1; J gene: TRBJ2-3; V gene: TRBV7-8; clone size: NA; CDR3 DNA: TGTGCCAGCAGCCCGGATCGGTGGACAGGGGGGAGCACAGATACGCAGTATTTT; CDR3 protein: CASSPDRWTGGSTDTQYF
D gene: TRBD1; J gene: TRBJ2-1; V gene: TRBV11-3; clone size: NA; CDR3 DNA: TGTGCCAGCAGCTCCTCCGGGACAGGGGGGAGCTCCTACAATGAGCAGTTCTTC; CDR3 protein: CASSSSGTGGSSYNEQFF